One sample yielded the 10 T cell receptor beta chains listed below, sequenced in a study of lymphopenia after photon versus proton radiotherapy (dated by TCRdb to about 2019). The library was prepared using the immunoSEQ multiplex PCR assay. TCRdb took this table from immuneACCESS and kept in-frame rearrangements with V and J called. Such tables lack part of the clones; where checked against another copy, unresolved V genes explain under half of the gap, and the rest is unexplained. This sample lists roughly 64,000 clones; roughly 90% were detected once. The ten biggest clones cover roughly 13% of the sample. The sequencing used peripheral blood, collected from a patient treated with proton-based radiotherapy. These TCRs come from an elderly man with esophageal cancer.

This clone was counted once. The chain uses TRBV7-8 and TRBJ2-2, with D possibly TRBD2 on 5 matching bases. CDR3 length equals 15 residues. Germline-derived CDR1 and CDR2 are SGHVS and FQNEAQ. Trimming cost V 2 bases and J 2 bases, with 9 bases left between them. The CDR3 reads CASSLSGSNTGELFF. In DNA, the CDR3 is TGTGCCAGCAGCTTAAGTGGGAGTAACACCGGGGAGCTGTTTTTT.

The chain links TRBV9 to TRBJ1-1, with D possibly TRBD1 on 5 matching bases. The V gene lost 2 bases and the J gene lost 4 bases, with 9 bases spanning the gap. The V gene's germline CDR1 is SGDLS and CDR2 YYNGEE. The length of the CDR3 is 13 residues. The CDR3 region has the DNA TGTGCCAGCAGCGTGTATCAGGGCACTGAAGCTTTCTTT. This gives the protein CASSVYQGTEAFF.

The genes are TRBV5-1 and TRBJ1-3; D is perhaps TRBD1 (5 bases). Per the germline V gene, CDR1 is SGHRS and CDR2 is YFSETQ. V lost 4 bases to trimming and J lost 0 bases, with 17 bases between them. This CDR3 spans 17 amino acids. CDR3 in amino acids: CASSPNHRRPSGNTIYF. CDR3 coding DNA: TGCGCCAGCAGCCCGAATCACAGGCGTCCCTCTGGAAACACCATATATTTT.

The J gene is TRBJ1-1, the V gene TRBV7-8; D not certain. Germline V gene data show CDR1 as SGHVS and CDR2 as FQNEAQ. The V end was cut by 2 bases, the J end by 2 bases, with 12 bases between. The CDR3 is 15 amino acids. CDR3 coding DNA: TGTGCCAGCAGCTTACGATCGATGGCTAACACTGAAGCTTTCTTT. Amino acid sequence: CASSLRSMANTEAFF.

The chain is built from TRBV5-1 and TRBJ2-3, with 7 nucleotides matching TRBD2. V lost 2 bases and J lost 2; bases outside the gene matches: 5. CDR1 is SGHRS, CDR2 YFSETQ, per germline. This CDR3 is 15 amino acids long. The CDR3: CASSFGGGPTDTQYF. CDR3 nucleotide sequence: TGCGCCAGCAGCTTCGGCGGGGGACCCACAGATACGCAGTATTTT.

The chain has TRBV7-8 and TRBJ2-2, with D perhaps TRBD2 (6 bases). Trimming cost V 5 bases and J 7 bases, with 11 bases left between them. CDR1 is SGHVS and CDR2 is FQNEAQ in the germline V gene. The CDR3 spans 13 residues. In DNA form, the CDR3 reads TGTGCCAGCAGCAAACGGGGGTTCGGGGAGCTGTTTTTT. Its translation: CASSKRGFGELFF. The full variable domain, its missing parts supplied by reference TRBV7-8 and TRBJ2-2, is GAGVSQSPRYKVAKRGQDVALRCDPISGHVSLFWYQQALGQGPEFLTYFQNEAQLDKSGLPSDRFFAERPEGSVSTLKIQRTQQEDSAVYLCASSKRGFGELFFGEGSRLTVL.

V gene TRBV7-9 combines with J gene TRBJ2-3; perhaps D is TRBD1 or TRBD2 (7 bases each). Germline CDR1 reads SEHNR; CDR2 reads FQNEAQ (reference sequence). V lost 4 bases to trimming and J lost 11 bases, with 16 bases between them. CDR3 length equals 13 residues. The CDR3 bases are TGTGCCAGCAGCTCCCCAGGGGGGGTTCGGCAGTATTTT. It translates to CASSSPGGVRQYF.

CDR3 in DNA: TGTGCCAGCAGATCTAGCGGAGGGGGTTACGAGCAGTACTTC. This gives the protein CASRSSGGGYEQYF. The rearrangement uses TRBV6-5 and TRBJ2-7; D is perhaps TRBD2 (7 bases). Germline V gene data show CDR1 as MNHEY and CDR2 as SVGAGI. The length of the CDR3 is 14 residues. Trimming removed 6 bases from V and 4 bases from J, with 16 bases in between.

This chain links TRBV6-6 with TRBJ1-1; 7 bases align to TRBD1. CDR3 length equals 14 residues. In germline, CDR1 is MNHNY, CDR2 SVGAGI (reference sequence). The J segment lost 10 bases and the V segment lost 6 bases, leaving 14 bases of the junction unmatched. The CDR3 nucleotides read TGTGCCAGCAGACGACCGGGACAGCCGGCGGGAGCTTTCTTT. Its translation is CASRRPGQPAGAFF.

The chain recombines TRBV30 with TRBJ1-2; a possible D gene is TRBD1 (6 bases). Per germline, CDR1 GTSNPN and CDR2 SVGIG (reference sequence). CDR3 size: 13 residues. Trimming pared 1 base from V and 7 bases from J, leaving 13 bases between. This chain's CDR3 is CAWSAQGKSGYTF. The CDR3 DNA reads as TGTGCCTGGAGTGCCCAGGGGAAGTCTGGCTACACCTTC.